The TCR beta chain described here comes from a study of T cell responses to AZD1222 COVID-19 vaccine. Study findings and constraints: Researchers took repertoire samples only after the peak T cell response had come. Spike-specific TCR breadth and depth both grew after two AZD1222 doses. A mostly white British donor set with more females was recruited, and clonal diversity was possibly underestimated.

Only in-frame clones appear in the TCRdb table, and some are missing; sequencing was by immunoSEQ multiplex PCR. The data show 150,000 or so clones, about 89% seen once. Second doses were pooled across both intervals (about 4 or about 12 weeks). Per the germline V gene, CDR1 is SGHDT and CDR2 is YYEEEE. The ends lost 3 bases at V and 4 bases at J; junction bases unmatched: 5. The CDR3 is 15 amino acids. Comments on this clone: As yet, its antigen is unknown.

The genes are TRBV5-6 and TRBJ2-5; 11 nucleotides line up with TRBD2. The sequenced sample was peripheral blood, obtained 28 days after the second AZD1222 dose. The source of this sequence is an adult who received the AZD1222 COVID-19 vaccine. The CDR3 sequence: CASSSLAGEGETQYF. The CDR3 DNA reads as TGTGCCAGCAGCTCACTAGCGGGAGAAGGAGAGACCCAGTACTTC.